These 18 T cell receptor beta chains originate from one sample sequenced in a study of CD8+ T cells in alopecia areata. Indicated treatment: oral pan-JAK inhibitor, 5-10 mg twice daily. Extracted RNA was reverse transcribed into cDNA, the sequencing template. Data came from immunoSEQ multiplex PCR; TCRdb stores just in-frame clones and leaves some out. The sample yields 110,000 to 150,000 clones, approximately 85% seen once. Material: CD8+ T cells sorted from blood, obtained at week 4, from a patient treated with tofacitinib. These receptors were taken from a human donor with alopecia areata.

V is TRBV4-1 and J is TRBJ2-5, with D possibly being TRBD1 or TRBD2 (6 bases each). Germline V gene lookup returns CDR1 MGHRA and CDR2 YSYEKL. This CDR3 spans 14 amino acids. The ends were cut back, 4 bases at V and 9 bases at J, with 18 bases in the middle. The CDR3 reads CASSLRFGGGAQYF. Here the CDR3 DNA reads TGCGCCAGCAGCCTCCGTTTCGGGGGCGGGGCCCAGTACTTC.

The V and J genes are TRBV7-8 and TRBJ1-1; 7 bases agree with TRBD1. The trim removed 0 bases at V and 5 bases at J, leaving 6 bases unmatched. The CDR3 spans 15 residues. Germline loops: CDR1 SGHVS, CDR2 FQNEAQ. The CDR3 DNA is TGTGCCAGCAGCTTAGCCCGGACAGGTTTTACTGAAGCTTTCTTT. Translating gives CASSLARTGFTEAFF.

The chain recombines TRBV5-1 with TRBJ2-1; D may be TRBD2 (6 bases). Trimming stripped 0 bases from V and 4 bases from J, with 14 bases between. Germline V gene sequence: CDR1 SGHRS, CDR2 YFSETQ. The CDR3 is 16 residues long. The CDR3 spells CASSLVLTSPYNEQFF. The CDR3 DNA is TGCGCCAGCAGCTTGGTCTTGACTAGTCCTTACAATGAGCAGTTCTTC.

The CDR3 loop is CASGLGTSGGNEQFF. The CDR3 coding sequence is TGCGCCAGCGGCCTCGGGACTAGCGGGGGTAATGAGCAGTTCTTC. The chain combines TRBV5-1 with TRBJ2-1, with 14 positions matching TRBD2. Germline V gene lookup returns CDR1 SGHRS and CDR2 YFSETQ. J was trimmed by 7 bases and V by 7 bases; bases with no gene match: 7. The CDR3 consists of 15 residues.

The rearrangement joins TRBV7-8 to TRBJ2-7, with D possibly TRBD1 on 7 matching bases. This CDR3 region has 14 residues. CDR1 SGHVS and CDR2 FQNEAQ come from the germline V gene. Trimming took off 8 bases at V and 2 bases at J, with 16 bases between the two ends. The CDR3 protein is CASGGTAVTYEQYF. CDR3 DNA sequence: TGTGCCAGCGGCGGGACAGCTGTTACCTACGAGCAGTACTTC.

The V gene is TRBV9, the J gene TRBJ2-5, with a tentative D call TRBD2 (6 bases). The CDR3 length is 16 residues. V dropped 0 bases and J dropped 1 base, with 13 bases sitting between them. From germline, CDR1 is SGDLS and CDR2 YYNGEE. Here the CDR3 reads CASSVEAREVQETQYF. CDR3 nucleotides: TGTGCCAGCAGCGTAGAGGCCAGGGAGGTCCAAGAGACCCAGTACTTC.

The chain couples TRBV7-6 to TRBJ2-6, with a weak D call TRBD1 (8 bases). There are 17 residues in the CDR3. Germline CDR1 is SGHVS and CDR2 is FNYEAQ. V was pared by 5 bases and J by 0 bases, with 14 bases between. The chain's CDR3 is CASSPTGGVSGANVLTF. The DNA of the CDR3 is TGTGCCAGCAGCCCTACAGGGGGGGTCTCTGGGGCCAACGTCCTGACTTTC.

The chain carries TRBV30 and TRBJ2-7; a weak D match, TRBD2 (6 bases). Germline V gives CDR1 GTSNPN, CDR2 SVGIG (reference sequence). This CDR3 comprises 13 residues. V gave up 4 bases and J gave up 2 bases, with 12 bases separating them. CDR3: CAWTGDAAYEQYF. The CDR3 bases are TGTGCCTGGACGGGGGACGCCGCCTACGAGCAGTACTTC.

The chain couples TRBV5-4 to TRBJ2-3; D may match TRBD1 or TRBD2 (5 bases each). V lost 4 bases to trimming and J lost 2 bases, with 17 bases between them. The V gene's germline CDR1 is SGHNT and CDR2 YYREEE (reference sequence). The CDR3 runs 16 residues. CDR3 sequence reads: CASSPRGAGFTDTQYF. CDR3 DNA: TGTGCCAGCAGCCCTAGAGGGGCCGGGTTCACAGATACGCAGTATTTT.

This clone was recorded a few times. Other DNA sequences in this sample translate to the same CDR3. This chain connects TRBV4-3 to TRBJ2-5; no definite D call. This CDR3 is 15 amino acids long. The V gene's germline CDR1 is LGHNA and CDR2 YSLEER. The V end was cut by 0 bases, the J end by 5 bases, with 13 bases between. As DNA, the CDR3 is TGCGCCAGCAGCCAAGACCCCGGCCCCAGGGAGACCCAGTACTTC. Its translation: CASSQDPGPRETQYF.

V is TRBV4-2 and J is TRBJ1-1; tentatively, D is TRBD1 (6 bases). The CDR3 loop spans 14 amino acids. V lost 0 bases, J lost 3 bases, and 8 bases lay in between. Germline assignment: CDR1 LGHNA and CDR2 YNFKEQ. CDR3 protein: CASSQENRDTEAFF. The CDR3, as DNA: TGTGCCAGCAGCCAAGAAAACAGGGACACTGAAGCTTTCTTT.

The chain combines TRBV29-1 with TRBJ1-2, with TRBD1 matching 9 bases. After removal of 1 base from V and 6 bases from J, the junction contained 15 bases not matched to a gene. Germline V gene lookup returns CDR1 SQVTM and CDR2 ANQGSEA. CDR3 length equals 17 residues. The DNA of the CDR3 is TGCAGCGTTGAAGGGTTAGTCGGGACAGGGATTTTCGATGGCTACACCTTC. This codes for CSVEGLVGTGIFDGYTF.

The chain links TRBV30 to TRBJ2-1; maybe TRBD2 (6 bases). The CDR3 runs to 12 residues. Between the trimmed V and J ends, which lost 3 bases and 4 bases, there was a span of 7 bases. Germline CDR1 GTSNPN, CDR2 SVGIG (reference sequence). CDR3 nucleotides: TGTGCCTGGAGCCGGGGGTACAATGAGCAGTTCTTC. Protein product: CAWSRGYNEQFF.

In DNA form, the CDR3 reads TGTGCCAGTAGTATTCAGGGGGCCACTGAAGCTTTCTTT. It specifies CASSIQGATEAFF. This sequence joins TRBV19 and TRBJ1-1; 8 bases map to TRBD1. The CDR3 contains 13 residues. Germline loops: CDR1 LNHDA, CDR2 SQIVND (reference sequence). The V segment lost 3 bases and the J segment 4 bases; nucleotides outside the gene matches: 1.

This clone was observed a handful of times. The chain couples TRBV29-1 to TRBJ2-1, with D hard to call. This CDR3 is built from 10 residues. Between the trimmed V and J ends, which lost 4 bases and 8 bases, there was a span of 6 bases. Looked up from germline, CDR1 is SQVTM and CDR2 is ANQGSEA. The CDR3, as DNA: TGCAGCGTTGGGTGGGATGAGCAGTTCTTC. It codes for CSVGWDEQFF.

This chain uses TRBV4-1 with TRBJ2-3; 13 bases are a match to TRBD2. CDR1 and CDR2 (germline): MGHRA, YSYEKL. This CDR3 has 16 residues. V lost 0 bases and J lost 7; bases outside the gene matches: 4. The CDR3 nucleotides are TGCGCCAGCAGCCAAGATCTGGGACTAGCGGGGAATACGCAGTATTTT. Its translation: CASSQDLGLAGNTQYF.

The V gene is TRBV7-6, the J gene TRBJ2-7, with D perhaps given as TRBD1 or TRBD2 (5 bases each). The germline V gene encodes CDR1 SGHVS and CDR2 FNYEAQ. V was clipped by 0 bases and J by 2 bases, with 11 bases between them. This CDR3 comprises 15 residues. The CDR3 spells CASSLAPGAPYEQYF. CDR3 DNA: TGTGCCAGCAGCTTAGCCCCCGGGGCCCCCTACGAGCAGTACTTC.

In its sample, this clone was seen once. The chain combines TRBV13 with TRBJ2-3, with D unclear. From germline, CDR1 is PRHDT and CDR2 FYEKMQ (reference sequence). This CDR3 region has 13 residues. Between the trimmed V and J ends, which lost 0 bases and 0 bases, there was a span of 1 base. CDR3 coding DNA: TGTGCCAGCAGCTTAGGTAGCACAGATACGCAGTATTTT. Translation gives CASSLGSTDTQYF.